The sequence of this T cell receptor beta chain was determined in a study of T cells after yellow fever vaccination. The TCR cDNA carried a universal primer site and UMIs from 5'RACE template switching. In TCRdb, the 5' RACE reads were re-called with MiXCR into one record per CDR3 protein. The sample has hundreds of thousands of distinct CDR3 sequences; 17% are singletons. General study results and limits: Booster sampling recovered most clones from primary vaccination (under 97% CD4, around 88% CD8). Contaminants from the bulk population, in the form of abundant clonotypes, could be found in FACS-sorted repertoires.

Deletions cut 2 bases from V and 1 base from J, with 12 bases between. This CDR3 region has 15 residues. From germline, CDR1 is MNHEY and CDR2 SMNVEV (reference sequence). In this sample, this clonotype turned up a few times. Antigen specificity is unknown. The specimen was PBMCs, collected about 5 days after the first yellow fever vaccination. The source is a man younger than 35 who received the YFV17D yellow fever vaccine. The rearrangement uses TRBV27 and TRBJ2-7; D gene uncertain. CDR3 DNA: TGTGCCAGCAGTTTAGCGGCAGTAGGGTCCTACGAGCAGTACTTC. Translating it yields CASSLAAVGSYEQYF.